The clone carrying this T cell receptor beta chain has at least ten counts. Its matching antigen is unknown. There were TCR beta CDR3 regions amplified from RNA transcripts. HTBI primers were used for first-round RT-PCR of the TCR CDR3. TCRdb analysed the multiplex PCR reads with MiXCR anew, one entry per CDR3 protein. The sample includes roughly 180,000 distinct CDR3 sequences, over 8% of them seen just once. The data belong to a study of T cells in Graves' hyperthyroidism and ophthalmopathy. Study information: At the time of initial diagnosis and before any treatment, peripheral blood was collected. Study-level findings and limits: Ophthalmopathy prediction by the model preceded onset by a median about 6.8 months.

The CDR3 is 15 amino acids. Germline trimming cut 6 bases from V and 2 bases from J; bases unmatched to any gene: 8. The germline gives CDR1 MNHNS, CDR2 SASEGT. The chain employs TRBV6-1 and TRBJ2-7, with 9 positions matching TRBD1. This TCR was recovered from a woman aged 18-35 years with Graves' hyperthyroidism that later progressed to Graves' ophthalmopathy. Sequencing input: blood. CDR3 region: CASRGDRADPYEQYF. The CDR3 DNA sequence: TGTGCCAGCAGGGGGGACAGGGCGGACCCCTACGAGCAGTACTTC.